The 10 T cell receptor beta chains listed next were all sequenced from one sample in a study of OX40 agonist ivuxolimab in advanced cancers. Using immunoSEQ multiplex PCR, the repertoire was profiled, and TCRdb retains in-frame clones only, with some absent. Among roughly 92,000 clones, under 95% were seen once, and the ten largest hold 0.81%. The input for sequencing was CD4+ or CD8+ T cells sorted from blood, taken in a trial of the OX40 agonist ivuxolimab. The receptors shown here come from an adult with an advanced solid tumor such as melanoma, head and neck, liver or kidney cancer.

The CDR3 region is CASLQGGVSPLHF. In DNA form, the CDR3 reads TGTGCCAGCTTACAGGGGGGGGTATCACCCCTCCACTTT. This rearrangement joins TRBV28 to TRBJ1-6, with 8 bases lining up with TRBD1. This CDR3 has 13 amino acids. Germline CDR1 reads MDHEN; CDR2 reads SYDVKM. V shed 8 bases and J 10 bases; nucleotides not matched to a gene: 7.

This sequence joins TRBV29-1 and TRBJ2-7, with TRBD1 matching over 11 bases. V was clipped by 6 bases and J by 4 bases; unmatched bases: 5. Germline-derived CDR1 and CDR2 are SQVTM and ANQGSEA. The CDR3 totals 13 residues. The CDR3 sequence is CSVAGQGAYEQYF. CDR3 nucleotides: TGCAGCGTCGCTGGACAGGGGGCTTACGAGCAGTACTTC.

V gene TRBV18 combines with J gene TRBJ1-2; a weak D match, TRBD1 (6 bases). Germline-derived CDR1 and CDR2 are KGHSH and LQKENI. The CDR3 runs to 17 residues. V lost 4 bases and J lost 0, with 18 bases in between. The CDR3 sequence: CASSLWDAQGTNYGYTF. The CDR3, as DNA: TGTGCCAGCTCACTCTGGGACGCGCAGGGGACTAACTATGGCTACACCTTC.

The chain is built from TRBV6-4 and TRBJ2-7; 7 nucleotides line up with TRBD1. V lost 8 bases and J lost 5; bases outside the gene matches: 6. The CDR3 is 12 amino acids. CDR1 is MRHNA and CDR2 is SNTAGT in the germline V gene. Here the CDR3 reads CASRDSVHEQYF. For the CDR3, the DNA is TGTGCCAGCCGGGACAGTGTCCACGAGCAGTACTTC.

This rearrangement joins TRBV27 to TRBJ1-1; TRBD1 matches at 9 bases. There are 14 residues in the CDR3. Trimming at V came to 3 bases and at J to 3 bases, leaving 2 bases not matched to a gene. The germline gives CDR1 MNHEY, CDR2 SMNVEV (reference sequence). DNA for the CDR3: TGTGCCAGCAGTTTGACAGGGGGGGACACTGAAGCTTTCTTT. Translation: CASSLTGGDTEAFF.

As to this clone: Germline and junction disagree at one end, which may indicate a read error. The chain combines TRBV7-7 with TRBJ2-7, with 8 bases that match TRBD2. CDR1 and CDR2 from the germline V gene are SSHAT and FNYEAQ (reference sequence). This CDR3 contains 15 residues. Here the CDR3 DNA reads TGTGCTAGCAGCTTAGGCAGCGGGAGAGACCACGAGCAGTACTTC. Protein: CASSLGSGRDHEQYF.

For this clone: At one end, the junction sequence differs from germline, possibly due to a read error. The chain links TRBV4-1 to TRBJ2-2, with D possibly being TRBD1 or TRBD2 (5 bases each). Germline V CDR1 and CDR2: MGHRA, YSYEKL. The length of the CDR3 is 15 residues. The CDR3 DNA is TGCGCCAGCAGAACCGGGGACGGTGACACCGGGGAGCTGTCTTTT. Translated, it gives CASRTGDGDTGELSF.

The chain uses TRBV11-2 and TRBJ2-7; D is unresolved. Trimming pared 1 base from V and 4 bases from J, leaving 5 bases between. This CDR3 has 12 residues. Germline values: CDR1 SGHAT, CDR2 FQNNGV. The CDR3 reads CASSLVPYEQYF. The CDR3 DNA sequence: TGTGCCAGCAGCTTAGTTCCGTACGAGCAGTACTTC.

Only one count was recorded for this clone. CDR3 in amino acids: CASSLTPSSEQFF. CDR3 bases: TGTGCCAGCAGCTTAACCCCGAGCAGTGAGCAGTTCTTC. The chain combines TRBV7-9 with TRBJ2-1; unclear D gene. Trimming took 2 bases from V and 9 from J, leaving 11 bases between them. Germline assignment: CDR1 SEHNR and CDR2 FQNEAQ (reference sequence). The CDR3 contains 13 residues.

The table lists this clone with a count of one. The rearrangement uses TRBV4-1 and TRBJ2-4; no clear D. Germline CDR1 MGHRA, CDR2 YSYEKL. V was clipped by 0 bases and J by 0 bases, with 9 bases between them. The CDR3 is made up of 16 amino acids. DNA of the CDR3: TGCGCCAGCAGCCAAGATACGGGCACAGCCAAAAACATTCAGTACTTC. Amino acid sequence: CASSQDTGTAKNIQYF.